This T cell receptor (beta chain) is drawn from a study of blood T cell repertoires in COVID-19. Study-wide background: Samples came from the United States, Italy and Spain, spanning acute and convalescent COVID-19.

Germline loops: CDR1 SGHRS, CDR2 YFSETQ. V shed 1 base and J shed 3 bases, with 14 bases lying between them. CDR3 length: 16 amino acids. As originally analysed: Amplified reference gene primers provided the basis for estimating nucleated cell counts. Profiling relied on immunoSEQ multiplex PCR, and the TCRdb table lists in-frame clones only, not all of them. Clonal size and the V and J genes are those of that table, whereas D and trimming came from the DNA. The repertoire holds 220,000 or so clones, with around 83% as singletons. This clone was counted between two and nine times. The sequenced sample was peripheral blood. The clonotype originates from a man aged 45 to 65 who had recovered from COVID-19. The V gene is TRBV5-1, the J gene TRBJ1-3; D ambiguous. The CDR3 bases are TGCGCCAGCAGCTTGCGAGGTCAGTCGAATGGAAACACCATATATTTT. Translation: CASSLRGQSNGNTIYF.